The 20 T cell receptor beta chains in this list originate from one sample, sequenced in a study of T cells after yellow fever vaccination. TCRdb reanalysed the 5' RACE reads using MiXCR and keeps one entry per CDR3 protein. The sample has about 52,000 distinct CDR3 sequences; more than 6.5% are singletons. Sequences were derived from CD8+ T cells not binding an NS4B(214-222) dextramer, sorted from PBMCs, sampled roughly 46 days after the first yellow fever vaccination. The receptors derive from a man aged 18 to 29 who received the YFV17D yellow fever vaccine.

This clonotype appeared a few times. The chain uses TRBV29-1 and TRBJ2-5, with TRBD2 identical over 7 bases. The germline V gene has CDR1 SQVTM and CDR2 ANQGSEA. The CDR3 is 13 residues long. Losses at the gene ends were 3 bases for V and 3 bases for J; bases not matched to a gene: 4. CDR3 DNA: TGCAGCGTTGAGGGAGGGCACGAAGAGACCCAGTACTTC. Its protein is CSVEGGHEETQYF.

This chain joins TRBV5-4 and TRBJ2-2; 9 nucleotides align to TRBD1. The germline V gene has CDR1 SGHNT and CDR2 YYREEE (reference sequence). V gave up 0 bases and J gave up 5 bases; unmatched junction bases: 8. The CDR3 runs 17 residues. The DNA of the CDR3 is TGTGCCAGCAGCTTGGCCGTAGGGACAGGGAGAACCGGGGAGCTGTTTTTT. Translation: CASSLAVGTGRTGELFF.

In this sample, this clonotype turned up a few times. The chain couples TRBV4-3 to TRBJ2-1; TRBD2 matches at 7 bases. The CDR3 totals 16 residues. J was trimmed by 2 bases and V by 0 bases; bases with no gene match: 4. The germline gives CDR1 LGHNA, CDR2 YSLEER. CDR3 protein: CASSQDLGGAYNEQFF. Here the CDR3 DNA reads TGCGCCAGCAGCCAAGATCTGGGGGGGGCCTACAATGAGCAGTTCTTC.

The chain employs TRBV4-3 and TRBJ2-3; tentatively, D is TRBD2 (6 bases). Trimming took off 0 bases at V and 0 bases at J, with 13 bases between the two ends. The CDR3 covers 17 residues. Germline V gene lookup returns CDR1 LGHNA and CDR2 YSLEER. CDR3 amino acids: CASSQDRAGPSTDTQYF. The CDR3 DNA sequence: TGCGCCAGCAGCCAAGATAGAGCGGGCCCAAGCACAGATACGCAGTATTTT.

This clonotype showed up many times. The rearrangement joins TRBV24-1 to TRBJ1-2; D remains ambiguous. Between the trimmed V and J ends, which lost 3 bases and 8 bases, there was a span of 6 bases. The CDR3 sequence is 11 residues long. The germline V gene has CDR1 KGHDR and CDR2 SFDVKD. Here the CDR3 DNA reads TGTGCCACCAGTGATATCAGGGGCTACACCTTC. Translating it yields CATSDIRGYTF.

The chain links TRBV7-9 to TRBJ1-4; possibly TRBD1 for D (5 bases). CDR1 is SEHNR and CDR2 is FQNEAQ in the germline V gene (reference sequence). The CDR3 spans 17 residues. V shed 5 bases and J shed 1 base, with 17 bases lying between them. CDR3 sequence reads: CASSPLGMGLTNEKLFF. The CDR3 bases are TGTGCCAGCAGCCCATTGGGCATGGGACTAACTAATGAAAAACTGTTTTTT.

In its sample, this clonotype was seen many times. The chain uses TRBV4-2 and TRBJ2-7, with D perhaps matching TRBD2 (5 bases). The germline V gene encodes CDR1 LGHNA and CDR2 YNFKEQ. V lost 2 bases and J lost 1, with 6 bases in between. The CDR3 spans 13 residues. This chain's CDR3 is CASSQSGSYEQYF. The CDR3 DNA reads TGTGCCAGCAGCCAATCGGGGTCCTACGAGCAGTACTTC.

This clonotype was counted between two and nine times. This sequence joins TRBV5-1 and TRBJ2-4, with D possibly being TRBD2 (6 bases). V gave up 0 bases and J gave up 8 bases, with 12 bases separating them. The CDR3 runs to 14 residues. CDR1 is SGHRS, CDR2 YFSETQ, per germline. The CDR3 nucleotides read TGCGCCAGCAGCTTGGCAACGGGAGAGGACATTCAGTACTTC. It yields the protein CASSLATGEDIQYF. Drawing the rest from reference TRBV5-1 and TRBJ2-4, the complete variable domain is KAGVTQTPRYLIKTRGQQVTLSCSPISGHRSVSWYQQTPGQGLQFLFEYFSETQRNKGNFPGRFSGRQFSNSRSEMNVSTLELGDSALYLCASSLATGEDIQYFGAGTRLSVL.

The CDR3 here is CASSSKGENNEQFF. The DNA for the CDR3 is TGTGCCAGCAGCTCAAAAGGGGAGAACAATGAGCAGTTCTTC. The rearrangement links TRBV5-4 to TRBJ2-1, with D possibly called TRBD1 or TRBD2 (5 bases each). Deletions cut 3 bases from V and 5 bases from J, with 12 bases between. The V gene's germline CDR1 is SGHNT and CDR2 YYREEE (reference sequence). The CDR3 totals 14 residues.

In its sample, this clonotype was seen many times. The chain carries TRBV6-5 and TRBJ2-5, with D unresolved. CDR1 is MNHEY and CDR2 is SVGAGI in the germline V gene. Between the trimmed V and J ends, which lost 3 bases and 10 bases, there was a span of 18 bases. The CDR3 runs 14 residues. The CDR3 loop is CASSYKTLLEFQYF. In nucleotides, the CDR3 is TGTGCCAGCAGTTATAAGACCCTATTGGAGTTCCAGTACTTC.

This clonotype was counted only a few times. V is TRBV6-5 and J is TRBJ2-6, with unresolved D. With 4 bases removed from V and 1 base from J, the gap between germline ends came to 14 bases. The CDR3 is 17 residues long. Per the germline V gene, CDR1 is MNHEY and CDR2 is SVGAGI. CDR3 sequence (DNA): TGTGCCAGCAGTTCACAATTTCAGAGTTCTGGGGCCAACGTCCTGACTTTC. Its translation: CASSSQFQSSGANVLTF.

The chain combines TRBV11-2 with TRBJ2-3; 11 nucleotides match TRBD2. This CDR3 region has 18 residues. Trimming at V came to 6 bases and at J to 1 base, leaving 12 bases not matched to a gene. Germline CDR1 SGHAT, CDR2 FQNNGV. CDR3 sequence (DNA): TGTGCCAGCAGGCGACTAGCGGGGACCATGCCCGGCACAGATACGCAGTATTTT. Its protein is CASRRLAGTMPGTDTQYF.

The chain recombines TRBV6-9 with TRBJ2-5; 7 nucleotides agree with TRBD1. This CDR3 has 14 amino acids. Germline V lookup: CDR1 MNHGY, CDR2 SVAAGI. Losses at the gene ends were 5 bases for V and 5 bases for J; bases not matched to a gene: 8. In nucleotides, the CDR3 is TGTGCCAGCAGTCGACAGGGAGAGGCTGAGACCCAGTACTTC. Amino acid sequence: CASSRQGEAETQYF.

This clonotype was picked up a small number of times. V usage is TRBV7-8 and J usage is TRBJ1-5; a possible D gene is TRBD1 (5 bases). V gave up 5 bases and J gave up 0 bases, with 14 bases separating them. The CDR3 runs 16 residues. Germline V gene data show CDR1 as SGHVS and CDR2 as FQNEAQ. The CDR3 region is CASSPTEPHSNQPQHF. The CDR3 region has the DNA TGTGCCAGCAGCCCGACAGAGCCCCATAGCAATCAGCCCCAGCATTTT.

This clonotype occurred a few times. The chain joins TRBV27 to TRBJ2-2; D may correspond to TRBD1 or TRBD2 (5 bases each). With 6 bases removed from V and 2 bases from J, the gap between germline ends came to 13 bases. The CDR3 contains 15 residues. Germline CDR1 is MNHEY and CDR2 is SMNVEV (reference sequence). The CDR3 loop reads CASSPGRFNTGELFF. In DNA, the CDR3 is TGTGCCAGCAGCCCGGGACGGTTCAACACCGGGGAGCTGTTTTTT.

The V gene is TRBV11-2, the J gene TRBJ2-3; D gene unclear. Germline CDR1 reads SGHAT; CDR2 reads FQNNGV. V lost 3 bases and J 0 bases, leaving 13 bases between the germline ends. The CDR3 contains 16 residues. Written as DNA, the CDR3 is TGTGCCAGCAGCTTCGTCTGGCGGTCTAGCACAGATACGCAGTATTTT. This codes for CASSFVWRSSTDTQYF.

The chain joins TRBV6-1 to TRBJ2-5; no clear D gene. Germline lookup yields CDR1 MNHNS and CDR2 SASEGT. CDR3 length equals 16 residues. Trimming shortened V by 7 bases and J by 7 bases, and 25 bases separated the two germline ends. This CDR3 reads CASNPYPALEGGTQYF. The CDR3 nucleotides read TGTGCCAGCAACCCTTACCCTGCCCTGGAAGGCGGGACCCAGTACTTC.

This clonotype came up a few times. V and J are TRBV5-6 and TRBJ2-7; the D gene could be TRBD1 or TRBD2 (5 bases each). CDR3 length equals 13 residues. V was pared by 4 bases and J by 6 bases, with 14 bases between. Germline lookup yields CDR1 SGHDT and CDR2 YYEEEE. Written as DNA, the CDR3 is TGTGCCAGCAGCCTAGGGACGACCGCCGAGCAGTACTTC. This codes for CASSLGTTAEQYF.

This clonotype has more than one count but fewer than ten. The chain is built from TRBV29-1 and TRBJ2-3; 7 bases line up with TRBD1. Per germline, CDR1 SQVTM and CDR2 ANQGSEA. The CDR3 loop spans 16 amino acids. V lost 2 bases to trimming and J lost 0 bases; unmatched junction nucleotides: 8. CDR3 in amino acids: CSVELWDSDSTDTQYF. Written as DNA, the CDR3 is TGCAGCGTTGAACTATGGGACAGCGATAGCACAGATACGCAGTATTTT.

This rearrangement joins TRBV4-2 to TRBJ2-7; TRBD2 matches at 9 bases. The CDR3 sequence is 16 residues long. With V trimmed by 8 bases and J by 3 bases, 14 bases remained unmatched. CDR1 is LGHNA and CDR2 is YNFKEQ in the germline V gene. The CDR3 is CASVQEGSGGSYEQYF. In DNA, the CDR3 is TGTGCCAGCGTCCAAGAGGGGAGCGGGGGGAGCTACGAGCAGTACTTC.